The 25 T cell receptor beta chains below all came from one sample that was sequenced in a study of preoperative IRX-2 immunotherapy in early breast cancer (dated by TCRdb to the late 2010s). The treatment or condition label here, explained by the study, means: preoperative locoregional IRX-2 cytokine immunotherapy. Library preparation employed the immunoSEQ multiplex PCR assay. In TCRdb, the immuneACCESS table is reduced to in-frame sequences with V and J assigned. These tables do not hold every clone; where another copy was compared, an unresolved V gene accounts for under half, and the others remain unexplained. Within this sample are fewer than 40,000 clones, with roughly 89% of them counted one time only. 1.6% of the sample lies in the top ten. The sample here was tumor tissue, taken after IRX-2 immunotherapy. Source of these receptors: a human donor with breast cancer.

CDR3 sequence reads: CASRTYQGVGNTIYF. The CDR3 coding sequence is TGTGCCAGCAGAACATATCAGGGGGTCGGAAACACCATATATTTT. The chain uses TRBV28 and TRBJ1-3; 7 bases map to TRBD1. Germline CDR1 and CDR2: MDHEN and SYDVKM. The ends lost 6 bases at V and 4 bases at J; junction bases unmatched: 9. The CDR3 is 15 amino acids.

The chain employs TRBV11-3 and TRBJ1-1, with D maybe TRBD1 (6 bases). Germline V CDR1 and CDR2: SGHNT, YENEEA. The CDR3 is made up of 15 amino acids. V was trimmed by 5 bases and J by 0 bases, leaving 13 bases between them. This chain's CDR3 is CASSANRVLNTEAFF. CDR3 bases: TGTGCCAGCAGCGCCAACAGGGTGCTGAACACTGAAGCTTTCTTT.

The V call is TRBV6-8, the J call TRBJ1-5; possibly TRBD1 for D (5 bases). CDR3 length: 15 amino acids. In germline, CDR1 is MNHGY, CDR2 SAAAGT. Trimming took off 0 bases at V and 6 bases at J, with 12 bases between the two ends. This CDR3 is CASSYSNEGTQPQHF. DNA of the CDR3: TGTGCCAGCAGTTACTCGAACGAGGGGACTCAGCCCCAGCATTTT.

This chain links TRBV5-1 with TRBJ1-6, with 8 bases aligning to TRBD1. This CDR3 region has 14 residues. V lost 2 bases, J lost 8 bases, and 3 bases stayed unmatched. Germline V lookup: CDR1 SGHRS, CDR2 YFSETQ. In DNA form, the CDR3 reads TGCGCCAGCAGCTTTGTGGACAGGGATTCACCCCTCCACTTT. This encodes CASSFVDRDSPLHF.

This chain links TRBV19 with TRBJ1-4; 9 bases align to TRBD1. Trimming cost V 0 bases and J 3 bases; bases outside gene matches: 5. CDR1 LNHDA and CDR2 SQIVND come from the germline V gene (reference sequence). CDR3 length equals 17 residues. This CDR3 reads CASSIDWTGVANEKLFF. As DNA, the CDR3 is TGTGCCAGTAGTATAGACTGGACAGGGGTGGCTAATGAAAAACTGTTTTTT.

The V gene is TRBV5-1, the J gene TRBJ1-1, with a possible D match to TRBD1 (6 bases). Germline lookup yields CDR1 SGHRS and CDR2 YFSETQ. V lost 2 bases to trimming and J lost 3 bases, with 11 bases between them. This CDR3 comprises 14 residues. The CDR3 region is CASSFRGADTEAFF. CDR3 DNA: TGCGCCAGCAGCTTCCGGGGGGCTGACACTGAAGCTTTCTTT.

This chain joins TRBV18 and TRBJ2-7, with TRBD1 matching 9 bases. The germline gives CDR1 KGHSH, CDR2 LQKENI. This CDR3 has 17 residues. V lost 1 base to trimming and J lost 1 base; unmatched junction nucleotides: 8. CDR3 nucleotide sequence: TGTGCCAGCTCACCACAAACCGGGACAGGGACGTCCTACGAGCAGTACTTC. Its protein product is CASSPQTGTGTSYEQYF.

V is TRBV14 and J is TRBJ2-3; 9 bases match TRBD2. The CDR3 runs to 15 residues. V lost 3 bases, J lost 4 bases, and 5 bases stayed unmatched. Germline assignment: CDR1 SGHDN and CDR2 FVKESK. The CDR3 nucleotides read TGTGCCAGCAGCCATCCTAGCGGGAAGGCAGATACGCAGTATTTT. This translates into CASSHPSGKADTQYF.

The J gene is TRBJ1-6, the V gene TRBV23-1; a possible D gene is TRBD1 (6 bases). TRBV23-1 is marked as an open reading frame, function uncertain. CDR3 length equals 17 residues. V was cut by 6 bases and J by 0 bases, with 15 bases left in between. The CDR3 nucleotides are TGCGCCAGCAGCTTGAATCTAGGGGGCTCCTATAATTCACCCCTCCACTTT. It encodes CASSLNLGGSYNSPLHF.

The rearrangement joins TRBV11-3 to TRBJ2-3, with 11 bases lining up with TRBD2. The germline V gene has CDR1 SGHNT and CDR2 YENEEA. After removal of 5 bases from V and 5 bases from J, the junction contained 9 bases not matched to a gene. This CDR3 contains 16 residues. CDR3 in amino acids: CASSQLAGGEGDTQYF. The CDR3 DNA follows: TGTGCCAGCAGCCAGCTAGCGGGGGGCGAGGGAGATACGCAGTATTTT.

This chain joins TRBV6-8 and TRBJ2-5, with 10 bases identical to TRBD2. Per the germline V gene, CDR1 is MNHGY and CDR2 is SAAAGT. This CDR3 contains 16 residues. The trim removed 0 bases at V and 4 bases at J, leaving 5 bases unmatched. The CDR3 spells CASSYSILAGVETQYF. The CDR3 bases are TGTGCCAGCAGTTACTCGATCCTAGCGGGAGTAGAGACCCAGTACTTC.

The chain combines TRBV22-1 with TRBJ1-3. TRBV22-1 is a pseudogene. The CDR3 is 13 residues long. In nucleotides, the CDR3 is TGTGCCAGCAGTCTTCCCTCTGGAAACACCATATATTTT. Its translation: CASSLPSGNTIYF.

The V gene is TRBV15, the J gene TRBJ1-5, with D unresolved. Between the trimmed V and J ends, which lost 1 base and 0 bases, there was a span of 7 bases. Per germline, CDR1 LNHNV and CDR2 YYDKDF (reference sequence). The length of the CDR3 is 15 residues. The CDR3 region is CATSRALNSNQPQHF. Here the CDR3 DNA reads TGTGCCACCAGCAGAGCCTTGAATAGCAATCAGCCCCAGCATTTT.

CDR3 amino acids: CASSQSPPGGSHRDTQYF. Written as DNA, the CDR3 is TGTGCCAGCAGCCAATCCCCGCCAGGGGGCTCTCATCGGGATACGCAGTATTTT. The rearrangement links TRBV16 to TRBJ2-3, with 8 positions matching TRBD1. CDR1 and CDR2 from the germline V gene are KGHSY and FQNENV. The CDR3 runs to 18 residues. Trimming removed 0 bases from V and 6 bases from J; junction bases left unmatched: 14.

The DNA for the CDR3 is TGTGCCAGCAGTTTGCGGACAGGGGGCATCGGGGAGCTGTTTTTT. Translated: CASSLRTGGIGELFF. The chain combines TRBV28 with TRBJ2-2; 11 bases align to TRBD1. The CDR3 runs to 15 residues. V dropped 3 bases and J dropped 7; count of bases not matched to a gene: 4. Germline CDR1 reads MDHEN; CDR2 reads SYDVKM. Filled out from reference TRBV28 and TRBJ2-2, the complete variable domain reads DVKVTQSSRYLVKRTGEKVFLECVQDMDHENMFWYRQDPGLGLRLIYFSYDVKMKEKGDIPEGYSVSREKKERFSLILESASTNQTSMYLCASSLRTGGIGELFFGEGSRLTVL.

V usage is TRBV11-3 and J usage is TRBJ2-3; D gene ambiguous. Trimming stripped 5 bases from V and 2 bases from J, with 20 bases between. The germline gives CDR1 SGHNT, CDR2 YENEEA. The length of the CDR3 is 17 residues. The CDR3: CASSLSEELWYTDTQYF. CDR3 sequence (DNA): TGTGCCAGCAGCCTCTCTGAGGAACTATGGTACACAGATACGCAGTATTTT.

V is TRBV19 and J is TRBJ1-2; 9 bases line up with TRBD1. The CDR3 extends over 15 amino acids. From germline, CDR1 is LNHDA and CDR2 SQIVND (reference sequence). The V segment lost 1 base and the J segment 4 bases; nucleotides outside the gene matches: 4. The CDR3 spells CASSIAGQGGYGYTF. CDR3 in DNA: TGTGCCAGTAGTATAGCGGGACAGGGCGGCTATGGCTACACCTTC.

The chain has TRBV19 and TRBJ1-6; tentatively, D is TRBD1 (5 bases). The CDR3 extends over 13 amino acids. V was trimmed by 5 bases and J by 7 bases, leaving 9 bases between them. From germline, CDR1 is LNHDA and CDR2 SQIVND (reference sequence). For the CDR3, the DNA is TGTGCCAGTAGTTCAGGGATGAATTCACCCCTCCACTTT. Protein: CASSSGMNSPLHF.

DNA for the CDR3: TGTGCCAGCAGCCCCCTTGGGGGATTAGCAGATACGCAGTATTTT. Its translation: CASSPLGGLADTQYF. The chain is built from TRBV6-8 and TRBJ2-3; D is perhaps TRBD1 or TRBD2 (5 bases each). Germline assignment: CDR1 MNHGY and CDR2 SAAAGT. The CDR3 length is 15 residues. The V end was cut by 6 bases, the J end by 4 bases, with 17 bases between.

The CDR3 is CASSDAGVRNNEQFF. CDR3 DNA: TGTGCCAGCAGTGATGCAGGGGTAAGGAACAATGAGCAGTTCTTC. V is TRBV2 and J is TRBJ2-1; possibly TRBD1 for D (6 bases). The V end lost 3 bases, the J end lost 5 bases, and 14 bases lay between the germline ends. CDR1 SNHLY and CDR2 FYNNEI come from the germline V gene. The CDR3 extends over 15 amino acids.

The CDR3 DNA follows: TGTGCCAGCAGTTCAGGCGACCAAGAGACCCAGTACTTC. Protein: CASSSGDQETQYF. The chain carries TRBV28 and TRBJ2-5; D remains unclear. The length of the CDR3 is 13 residues. Trimming removed 4 bases from V and 0 bases from J, with 6 bases in between. Germline CDR1 and CDR2: MDHEN and SYDVKM.

The chain recombines TRBV7-6 with TRBJ1-2, with 12 bases aligning to TRBD1. Germline V CDR1 and CDR2: SGHVS, FNYEAQ. The CDR3 covers 16 residues. With V trimmed by 7 bases and J by 4 bases, 10 bases remained unmatched. The CDR3 DNA sequence: TGTGCCAGCACTAAGGGACAGGGGGCGCGTCCCTATGGCTACACCTTC. Residues: CASTKGQGARPYGYTF.

The rearrangement joins TRBV14 to TRBJ1-3; no definite D call. V was shortened by 4 bases and J by 5 bases, with 6 bases between the two germline ends. CDR1 is SGHDN and CDR2 is FVKESK in the germline V gene. The CDR3 contains 12 residues. In DNA, the CDR3 is TGTGCCAGCAGCCTCCAGCGAAACACCATATATTTT. Encoded protein: CASSLQRNTIYF. The full variable domain, completed using reference TRBV14 and TRBJ1-3, is EAGVTQFPSHSVIEKGQTVTLRCDPISGHDNLYWYRRVMGKEIKFLLHFVKESKQDESGMPNNRFLAERTGGTYSTLKVQPAELEDSGVYFCASSLQRNTIYFGEGSWLTVV.

This rearrangement joins TRBV5-1 to TRBJ1-3; the D gene is possibly TRBD1 (6 bases). With 4 bases removed from V and 0 bases from J, the gap between germline ends came to 11 bases. The CDR3 extends over 15 amino acids. Germline assignment: CDR1 SGHRS and CDR2 YFSETQ. The CDR3 DNA sequence: TGCGCCAGCAGCCCTCGGGACAACTCTGGAAACACCATATATTTT. This gives the protein CASSPRDNSGNTIYF.

This chain uses TRBV28 with TRBJ2-3; unclear D gene. With 8 bases removed from V and 3 bases from J, the gap between germline ends came to 12 bases. The V gene's germline CDR1 is MDHEN and CDR2 SYDVKM. This CDR3 is 13 amino acids long. CDR3 sequence: CASRRALTDTQYF. The CDR3 nucleotides are TGTGCCAGCCGCCGCGCGCTAACAGATACGCAGTATTTT. The variable domain in full, completed from reference TRBV28 and TRBJ2-3, reads DVKVTQSSRYLVKRTGEKVFLECVQDMDHENMFWYRQDPGLGLRLIYFSYDVKMKEKGDIPEGYSVSREKKERFSLILESASTNQTSMYLCASRRALTDTQYFGPGTRLTVL.